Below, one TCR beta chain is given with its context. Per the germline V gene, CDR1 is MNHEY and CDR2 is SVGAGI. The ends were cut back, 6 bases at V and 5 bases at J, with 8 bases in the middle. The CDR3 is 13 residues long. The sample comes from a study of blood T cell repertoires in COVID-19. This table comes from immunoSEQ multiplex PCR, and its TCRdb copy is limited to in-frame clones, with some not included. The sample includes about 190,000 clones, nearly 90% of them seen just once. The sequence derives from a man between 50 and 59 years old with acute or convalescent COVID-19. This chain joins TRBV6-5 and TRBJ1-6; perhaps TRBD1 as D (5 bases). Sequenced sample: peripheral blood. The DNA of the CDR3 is TGTGCCAGCAGCAGACAGAATAATTCACCCCTCCACTTT. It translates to CASSRQNNSPLHF.